This TCR beta chain was found in a study of Graves' ophthalmopathy and Graves' hyperthyroidism (dated by TCRdb to the late 2010s). In the study overall: Peripheral blood was collected at initial diagnosis, before any treatment. An independent validation cohort was composed of some 19 hyperthyroidism patients and around 16 patients who later progressed from hyperthyroidism to ophthalmopathy. In more than five hyperthyroidism patients, the T-cell repertoires found in thyroid tissue were compared with those found in blood. The study used TCR beta repertoire signatures to distinguish Graves' ophthalmopathy from Graves' hyperthyroidism and to predict progression to ophthalmopathy. Following sampling, methimazole starting at 30 mg daily was administered to hyperthyroidism patients, and high-dose intravenous methylprednisolone was administered to ophthalmopathy patients. To explore V-J signatures that separate ophthalmopathy from hyperthyroidism, a discovery set of about 100 patients was enrolled, consisting of about 45 with ophthalmopathy and 57 with stable hyperthyroidism. In total, 120 to 150 blood samples were TCR-sequenced: approximately 42 ophthalmopathy, roughly 80 hyperthyroidism and approximately 17 hyperthyroidism-to-ophthalmopathy patients. For training and testing, the approximately 97 patients in the discovery cohort were randomly divided in a 7:3 ratio.

Based on the germline V gene (reference sequence), the CDR1 and CDR2 sequences are MNHEY and SMNVEV. Trimming removed 5 bases from V and 3 bases from J, leaving 11 bases between the germline ends. The cysteine opens and the phenylalanine closes a CDR3 of 13 amino acids. Only the CDR3 region is kept as DNA, spanning 39 bases read in frame from base 1. What the work shows at the level of the full study, not this receptor alone: Sample size was not statistically predetermined, and group allocation was not concealed from the investigators. In validation, the model predicted ophthalmopathy progression with about 71% sensitivity and less than 80% specificity; about a dozen predicted patients were CT-confirmed with GO in a median of 6.5 months. In cross-validation, the 13-signature model distinguished ophthalmopathy from stable hyperthyroidism with just over 85% sensitivity and approximately 81% specificity, while in the test set the corresponding values were about 80% and 75%. Most expanded thyroid clonotypes with frequency above 0.001 were also detected in blood, suggesting blood repertoires may reflect the thyroid immune response.

This clonotype was recorded at least ten times. No antigen is known for it. There are no base qualities to consult, and no much larger clone falls within one base. The ophthalmopathy patients had moderately to severely active disease, with a Clinical Activity Score of 3 or higher, a NOSPECS grade of 4 or higher, and a disease duration of less than 3 months. Patients with other autoimmune diseases, uncontrolled infections, pregnancy or lactation were excluded from the study. Diagnosis was based on clinical symptoms, serum thyroxine, TRAb, thyroid ultrasound and orbital computed tomography. Using Ficoll-Paque density gradient centrifugation, PBMCs were isolated from 10 ml of fresh peripheral blood. Trizol reagent was used to extract the total RNA, and its quality was then checked on an Agilent 2100 Bioanalyzer. For repertoire sequencing, TCR beta CDR3 regions were amplified from RNA transcripts. HTBI primers and the Qiagen OneStep RT-PCR kit were used in a first-round RT-PCR, which was followed by a second-round multiplex PCR, size selection and purification. The libraries underwent paired-end sequencing with 100 bp reads on an Illumina HiSeq2000. The published analysis was carried out like this. SOAPnuke was used to process the reads, removing any read that contained adapters or uncalled bases, had a mean Phred below 15, or lacked an exact match to the constant primer or identifier. COPE v1.2.5 was used to merge the high-quality paired reads. Each unique nucleotide sequence was defined as a clonotype, and clonotypes were aligned to IMGT TRB V, D and J references with MiTCR v1.1. Only V-J combinations with frequency above 0.0001 were analysed, covering around 99% of repertoires. For each V-J combination, a TCR clonal expansion and chaos score was defined as the ratio of F50 clonal expansion to chaos observed in the TCRdist matrix. Welch's t-statistics and random forest were used to reduce the features to about a dozen V-J combinations, which were then used as input to a naive Bayes classifier. The Morisita-Horn index was used to measure how similar the thyroid and blood repertoires were. TCRdb reran the public reads through fastp at Q25 and MiXCR, keeping productive beta chains. Each entry merges the rows of one CDR3 protein and shows their most common DNA and genes. The V and J calls follow TCRdb's processing rather than the paper's. The sample contains fewer than 250,000 distinct CDR3 sequences, 25% to 30% of them found a single time. The ten largest clonotypes hold 9.1% of the sample.

The sample comprised peripheral blood. This TCR was sampled from a man between 50 and 59 years old with Graves' ophthalmopathy. Donor details come from another sample of the same person, matched by shared clones. The rearrangement combines TRBV27 with TRBJ2-7; a weak D assignment points to TRBD1 (5 bases agree). The bases read TGTGCCAGCAGTCCAGGGTTGGTCTACGAGCAGTACTTC. This translates into CASSPGLVYEQYF.